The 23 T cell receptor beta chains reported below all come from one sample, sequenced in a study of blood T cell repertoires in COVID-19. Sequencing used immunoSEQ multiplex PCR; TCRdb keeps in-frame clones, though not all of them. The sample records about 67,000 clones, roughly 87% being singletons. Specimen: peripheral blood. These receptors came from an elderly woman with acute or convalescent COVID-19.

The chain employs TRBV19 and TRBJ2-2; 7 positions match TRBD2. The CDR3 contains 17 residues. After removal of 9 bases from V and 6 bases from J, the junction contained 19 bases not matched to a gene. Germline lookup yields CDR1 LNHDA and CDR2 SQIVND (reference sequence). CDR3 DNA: TGTGCCAGCGAAAGGGAGAACGGGGGGAAGACTCCCGGGGAGCTGTTTTTT. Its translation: CASERENGGKTPGELFF.

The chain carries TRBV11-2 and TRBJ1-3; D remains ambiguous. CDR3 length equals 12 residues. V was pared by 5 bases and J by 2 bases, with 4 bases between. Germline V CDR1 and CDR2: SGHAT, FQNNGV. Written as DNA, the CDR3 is TGTGCCAGCAGCCGCGCTGGAAACACCATATATTTT. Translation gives CASSRAGNTIYF. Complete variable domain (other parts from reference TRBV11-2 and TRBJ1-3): EAGVAQSPRYKIIEKRQSVAFWCNPISGHATLYWYQQILGQGPKLLIQFQNNGVVDDSQLPKDRFSAERLKGVDSTLKIQPAKLEDSAVYLCASSRAGNTIYFGEGSWLTVV.

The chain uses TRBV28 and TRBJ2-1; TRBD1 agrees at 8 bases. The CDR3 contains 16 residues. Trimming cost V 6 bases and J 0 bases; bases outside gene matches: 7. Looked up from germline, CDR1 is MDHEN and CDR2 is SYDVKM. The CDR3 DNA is TGTGCCAGCAGGACCAGGGGGCTGAGCTCCTACAATGAGCAGTTCTTC. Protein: CASRTRGLSSYNEQFF. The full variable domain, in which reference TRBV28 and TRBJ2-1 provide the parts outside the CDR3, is DVKVTQSSRYLVKRTGEKVFLECVQDMDHENMFWYRQDPGLGLRLIYFSYDVKMKEKGDIPEGYSVSREKKERFSLILESASTNQTSMYLCASRTRGLSSYNEQFFGPGTRLTVL.

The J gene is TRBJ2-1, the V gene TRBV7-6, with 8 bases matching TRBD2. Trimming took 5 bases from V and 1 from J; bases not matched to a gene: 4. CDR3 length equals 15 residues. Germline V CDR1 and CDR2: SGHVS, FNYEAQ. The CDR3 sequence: CASSPSGRSYNEQFF. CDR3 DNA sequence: TGTGCCAGCAGCCCCAGCGGGAGATCCTACAATGAGCAGTTCTTC. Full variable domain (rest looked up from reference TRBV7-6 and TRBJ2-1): GAGVSQSPRYKVTKRGQDVALRCDPISGHVSLYWYRQALGQGPEFLTYFNYEAQQDKSGLPNDRFSAERPEGSISTLTIQRTEQRDSAMYRCASSPSGRSYNEQFFGPGTRLTVL.

This CDR3 is CASSHLRGRAETQYF. CDR3 bases: TGCGCCAGCAGCCACCTAAGAGGGCGGGCGGAGACCCAGTACTTC. The chain is built from TRBV4-3 and TRBJ2-5; TRBD2 might be the D (5 bases). The germline CDR1 and CDR2 sequences are LGHNA and YSLEER. CDR3 length equals 15 residues. V was cut by 3 bases and J by 5 bases, with 16 bases left in between.

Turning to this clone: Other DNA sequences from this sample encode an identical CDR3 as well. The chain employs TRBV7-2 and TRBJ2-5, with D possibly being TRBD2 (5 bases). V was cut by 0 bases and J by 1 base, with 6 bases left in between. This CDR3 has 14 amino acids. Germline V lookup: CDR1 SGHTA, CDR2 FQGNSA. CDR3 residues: CASSLAGAQETQYF. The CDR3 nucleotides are TGTGCCAGCAGCTTAGCGGGAGCCCAAGAGACCCAGTACTTC.

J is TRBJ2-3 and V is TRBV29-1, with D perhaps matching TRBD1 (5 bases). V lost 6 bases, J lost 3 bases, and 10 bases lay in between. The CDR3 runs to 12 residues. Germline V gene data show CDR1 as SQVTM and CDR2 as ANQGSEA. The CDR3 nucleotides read TGCAGCGTGGTTCAGGGAACAGATACGCAGTATTTT. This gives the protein CSVVQGTDTQYF.

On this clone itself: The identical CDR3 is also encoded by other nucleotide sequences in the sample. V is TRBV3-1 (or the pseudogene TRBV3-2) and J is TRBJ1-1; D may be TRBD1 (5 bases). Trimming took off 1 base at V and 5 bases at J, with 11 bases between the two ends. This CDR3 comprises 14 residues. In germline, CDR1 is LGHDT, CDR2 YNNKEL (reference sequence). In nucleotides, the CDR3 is TGTGCCAGCAGCCAAGTTCCCAGGGATACTGAAGCTTTCTTT. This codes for CASSQVPRDTEAFF.

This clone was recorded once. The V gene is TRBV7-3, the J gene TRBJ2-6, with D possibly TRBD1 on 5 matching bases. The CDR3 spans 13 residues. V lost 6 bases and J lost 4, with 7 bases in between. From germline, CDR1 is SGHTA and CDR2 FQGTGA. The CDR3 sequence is CASRGPGANVLTF. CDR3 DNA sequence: TGTGCCAGCAGGGGGCCCGGGGCCAACGTCCTGACTTTC.

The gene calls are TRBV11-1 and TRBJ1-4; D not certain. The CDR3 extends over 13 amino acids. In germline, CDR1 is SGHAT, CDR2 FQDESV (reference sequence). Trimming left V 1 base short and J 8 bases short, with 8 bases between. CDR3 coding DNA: TGTGCCAGCAGCTTAGGAGGGAGCGAAAAACTGTTTTTT. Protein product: CASSLGGSEKLFF.

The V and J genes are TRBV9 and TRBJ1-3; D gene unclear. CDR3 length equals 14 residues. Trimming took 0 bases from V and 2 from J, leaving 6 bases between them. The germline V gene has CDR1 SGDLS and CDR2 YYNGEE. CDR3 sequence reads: CASSVANPGNTIYF. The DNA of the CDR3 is TGTGCCAGCAGCGTAGCCAATCCTGGAAACACCATATATTTT.

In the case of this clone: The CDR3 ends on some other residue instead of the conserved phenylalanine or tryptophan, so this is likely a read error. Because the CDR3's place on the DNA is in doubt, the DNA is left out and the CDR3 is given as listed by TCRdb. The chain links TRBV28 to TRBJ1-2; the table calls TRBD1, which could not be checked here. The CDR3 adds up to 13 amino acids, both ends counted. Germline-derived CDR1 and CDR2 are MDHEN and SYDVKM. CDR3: CASKELIQGAISL.

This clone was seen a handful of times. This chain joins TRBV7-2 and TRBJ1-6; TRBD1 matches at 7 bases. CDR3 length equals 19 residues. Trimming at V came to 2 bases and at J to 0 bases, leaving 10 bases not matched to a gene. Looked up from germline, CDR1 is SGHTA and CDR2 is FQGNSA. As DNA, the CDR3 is TGTGCCAGCAGCTTATCAGGGGGTCGCTCCTTCTCCTATAATTCACCCCTCCACTTT. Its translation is CASSLSGGRSFSYNSPLHF.

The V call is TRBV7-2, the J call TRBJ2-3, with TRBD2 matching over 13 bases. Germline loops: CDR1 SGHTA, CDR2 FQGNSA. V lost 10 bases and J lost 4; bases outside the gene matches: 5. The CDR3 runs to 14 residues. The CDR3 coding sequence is TGTGCCAATAACGGACTAGCGGGAGCAGATACGCAGTATTTT. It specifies CANNGLAGADTQYF.

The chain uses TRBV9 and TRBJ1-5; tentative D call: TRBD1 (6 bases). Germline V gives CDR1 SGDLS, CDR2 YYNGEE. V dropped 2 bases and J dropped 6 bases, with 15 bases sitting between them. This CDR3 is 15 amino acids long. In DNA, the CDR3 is TGTGCCAGCAGCGTCGAGGGGGGGAAGGGTCAGCCCCAGCATTTT. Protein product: CASSVEGGKGQPQHF.

The CDR3 DNA sequence: TGTGCCAGCAGCCAAGACCTCCCCACAGATACGCAGTATTTT. Protein sequence: CASSQDLPTDTQYF. The chain uses TRBV3-1 (or the pseudogene TRBV3-2) and TRBJ2-3, with D unclear. The CDR3 extends over 14 amino acids. The V end was cut by 0 bases, the J end by 2 bases, with 6 bases between. Germline lookup yields CDR1 LGHDT and CDR2 YNNKEL (reference sequence).

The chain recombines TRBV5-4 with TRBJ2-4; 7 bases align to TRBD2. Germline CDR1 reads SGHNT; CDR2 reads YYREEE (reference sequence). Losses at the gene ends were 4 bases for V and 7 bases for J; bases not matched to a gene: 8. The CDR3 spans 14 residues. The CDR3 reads CASSQRTRENIQYF. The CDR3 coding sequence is TGTGCCAGCAGCCAGCGGACTAGGGAGAACATTCAGTACTTC.

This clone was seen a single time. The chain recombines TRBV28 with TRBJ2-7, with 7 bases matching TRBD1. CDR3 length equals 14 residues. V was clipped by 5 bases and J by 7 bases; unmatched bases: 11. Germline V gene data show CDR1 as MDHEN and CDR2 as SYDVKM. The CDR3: CASSLGRQGREQYF. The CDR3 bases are TGTGCCAGCAGTCTAGGGAGACAGGGCCGGGAGCAGTACTTC.

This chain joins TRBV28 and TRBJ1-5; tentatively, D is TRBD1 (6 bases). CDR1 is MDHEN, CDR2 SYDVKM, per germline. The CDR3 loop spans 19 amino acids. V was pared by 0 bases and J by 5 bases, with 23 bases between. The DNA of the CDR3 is TGTGCCAGCAGTTTATGGTCTGGGGGCGCAAAGTTAAGGGATCAGCCCCAGCATTTT. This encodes CASSLWSGGAKLRDQPQHF.

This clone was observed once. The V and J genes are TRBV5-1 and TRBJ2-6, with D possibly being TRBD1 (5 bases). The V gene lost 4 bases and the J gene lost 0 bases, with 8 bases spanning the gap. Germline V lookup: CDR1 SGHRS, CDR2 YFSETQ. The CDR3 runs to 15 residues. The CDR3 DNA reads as TGCGCCAGCAGCCTCACAGGCTCTGGGGCCAACGTCCTGACTTTC. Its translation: CASSLTGSGANVLTF.

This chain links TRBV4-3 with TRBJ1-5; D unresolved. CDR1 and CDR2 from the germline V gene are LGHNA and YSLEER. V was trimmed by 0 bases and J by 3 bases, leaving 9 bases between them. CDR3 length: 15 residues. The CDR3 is CASSQDGGYNQPQHF. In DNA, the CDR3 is TGCGCCAGCAGCCAAGACGGAGGATACAATCAGCCCCAGCATTTT.

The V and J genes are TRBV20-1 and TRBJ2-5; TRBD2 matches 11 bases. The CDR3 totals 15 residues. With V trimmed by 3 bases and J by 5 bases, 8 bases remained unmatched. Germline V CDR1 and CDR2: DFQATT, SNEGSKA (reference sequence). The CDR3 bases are TGCAGTGCTAGTTTAGCGGGGGGGCCGGAGGAGACCCAGTACTTC. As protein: CSASLAGGPEETQYF.

CDR3: CASSLGGAHGQPQHF. CDR3 sequence (DNA): TGTGCCAGCAGCTTGGGGGGAGCCCACGGTCAGCCCCAGCATTTT. The chain links TRBV5-4 to TRBJ1-5, with D hard to call. V was clipped by 0 bases and J by 6 bases, with 13 bases between them. The germline CDR1 and CDR2 sequences are SGHNT and YYREEE (reference sequence). The CDR3 is 15 amino acids.